The source of this TCR beta chain is a study of Tregs in tolerant kidney transplant recipients. V was pared by 5 bases and J by 3 bases, with 11 bases between. CDR1 SEHNR and CDR2 FQNEAQ come from the germline V gene (reference sequence). This CDR3 has 15 amino acids. For this clone: The DNA ends 3 residues before the CDR3 does, and the rest of the CDR3 is filled in from the germline J gene.

TCRdb keeps only in-frame clones here, not all; method: immunoSEQ multiplex PCR. With 30,000 or so clones in the sample, the ten largest clones hold about 8%. This clonotype was obtained from a human donor who received a combined kidney and bone marrow transplant. The sequences come from CD8+ T cells from blood, collected before the transplant. The V and J genes are TRBV7-9 and TRBJ1-6; a weak D match, TRBD1 (5 bases). CDR3 amino acids: CASSPDDSYNSPLHF. The CDR3 bases that were read are TGTGCCAGCAGCCCCGATGACAGCTATAATTCACCC.